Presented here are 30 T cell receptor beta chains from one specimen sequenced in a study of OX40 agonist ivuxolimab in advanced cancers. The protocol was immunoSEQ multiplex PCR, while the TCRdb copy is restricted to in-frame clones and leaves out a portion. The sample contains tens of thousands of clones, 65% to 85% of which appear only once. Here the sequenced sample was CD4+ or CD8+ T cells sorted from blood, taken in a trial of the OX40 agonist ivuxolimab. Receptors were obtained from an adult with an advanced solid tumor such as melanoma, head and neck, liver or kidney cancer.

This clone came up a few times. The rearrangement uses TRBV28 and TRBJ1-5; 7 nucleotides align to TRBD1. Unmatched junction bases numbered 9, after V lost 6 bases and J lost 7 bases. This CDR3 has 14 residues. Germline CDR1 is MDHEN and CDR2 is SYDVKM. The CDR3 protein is CASSDRVLRQPQHF. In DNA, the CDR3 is TGTGCCAGCAGCGACAGGGTATTAAGGCAGCCCCAGCATTTT.

In DNA, the CDR3 is TGTGCCAGCAGTCAACAGGGAACCTACGAGCAGTACTTC. This translates into CASSQQGTYEQYF. This rearrangement joins TRBV7-2 to TRBJ2-7; perhaps TRBD1 as D (6 bases). Germline CDR1 is SGHTA and CDR2 is FQGNSA. The length of the CDR3 is 13 residues. V was shortened by 6 bases and J by 2 bases, with 11 bases between the two germline ends.

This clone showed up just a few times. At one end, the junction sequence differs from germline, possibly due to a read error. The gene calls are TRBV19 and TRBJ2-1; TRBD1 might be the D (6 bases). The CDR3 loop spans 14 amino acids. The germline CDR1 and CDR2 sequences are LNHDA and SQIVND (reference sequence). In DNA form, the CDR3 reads TGTGCCAGTAGAATAGGGGGTAGCGTCAATGAGCAGTTCTTC. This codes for CASRIGGSVNEQFF.

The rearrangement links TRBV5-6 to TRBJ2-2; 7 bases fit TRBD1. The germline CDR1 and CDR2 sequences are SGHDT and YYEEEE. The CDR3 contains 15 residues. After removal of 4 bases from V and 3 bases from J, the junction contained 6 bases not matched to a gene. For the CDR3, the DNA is TGTGCCAGCAGCCGTAATGACAGGGACACCGGGGAGCTGTTTTTT. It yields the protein CASSRNDRDTGELFF.

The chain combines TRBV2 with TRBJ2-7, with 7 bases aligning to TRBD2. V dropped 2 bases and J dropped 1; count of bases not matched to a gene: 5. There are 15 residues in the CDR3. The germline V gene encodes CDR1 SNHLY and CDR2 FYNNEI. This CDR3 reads CASSESSGVSYEQYF. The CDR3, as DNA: TGTGCCAGCAGTGAATCGAGCGGGGTGTCCTACGAGCAGTACTTC.

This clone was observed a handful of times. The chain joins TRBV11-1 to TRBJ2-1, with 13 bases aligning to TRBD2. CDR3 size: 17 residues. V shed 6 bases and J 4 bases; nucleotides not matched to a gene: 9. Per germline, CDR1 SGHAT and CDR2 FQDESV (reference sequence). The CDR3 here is CASRSTSGRQQYNEQFF. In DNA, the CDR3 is TGTGCCAGCAGGTCGACTAGCGGGAGGCAACAATACAATGAGCAGTTCTTC. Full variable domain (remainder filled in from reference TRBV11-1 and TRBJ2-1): EAEVAQSPRYKITEKSQAVAFWCDPISGHATLYWYRQILGQGPELLVQFQDESVVDDSQLPKDRFSAERLKGVDSTLKIQPAELGDSAMYLCASRSTSGRQQYNEQFFGPGTRLTVL.

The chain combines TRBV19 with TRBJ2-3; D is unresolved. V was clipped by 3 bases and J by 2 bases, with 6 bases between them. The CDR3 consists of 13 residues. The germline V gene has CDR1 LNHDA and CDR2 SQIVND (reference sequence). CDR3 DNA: TGTGCCAGTAGTATGACCCTCACAGATACGCAGTATTTT. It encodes CASSMTLTDTQYF.

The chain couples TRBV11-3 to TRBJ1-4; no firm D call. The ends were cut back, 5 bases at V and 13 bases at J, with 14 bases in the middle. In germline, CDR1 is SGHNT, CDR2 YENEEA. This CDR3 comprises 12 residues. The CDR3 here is CASSSLGRPLFF. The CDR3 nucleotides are TGTGCCAGCAGCAGCCTTGGGCGGCCACTGTTTTTT.

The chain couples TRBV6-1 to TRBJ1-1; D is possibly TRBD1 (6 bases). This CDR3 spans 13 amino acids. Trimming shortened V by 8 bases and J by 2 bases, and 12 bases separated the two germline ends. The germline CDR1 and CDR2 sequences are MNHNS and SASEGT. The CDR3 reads CASDAGVNTEAFF. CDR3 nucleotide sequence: TGTGCCAGCGACGCAGGGGTTAACACTGAAGCTTTCTTT.

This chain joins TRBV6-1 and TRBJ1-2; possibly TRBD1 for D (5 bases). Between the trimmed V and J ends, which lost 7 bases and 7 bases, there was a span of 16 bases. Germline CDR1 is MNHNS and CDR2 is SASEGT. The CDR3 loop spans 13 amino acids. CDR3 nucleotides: TGTGCCAGCACTGTACGGGGGGGTCGTGGCTACACCTTC. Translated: CASTVRGGRGYTF.

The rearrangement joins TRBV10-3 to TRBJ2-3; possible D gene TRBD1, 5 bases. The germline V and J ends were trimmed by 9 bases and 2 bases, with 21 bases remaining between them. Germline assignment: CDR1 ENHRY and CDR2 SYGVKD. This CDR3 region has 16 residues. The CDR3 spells CAIRNSAGIPTDTQYF. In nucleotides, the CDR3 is TGTGCCATACGAAACTCCGCAGGGATCCCCACAGATACGCAGTATTTT.

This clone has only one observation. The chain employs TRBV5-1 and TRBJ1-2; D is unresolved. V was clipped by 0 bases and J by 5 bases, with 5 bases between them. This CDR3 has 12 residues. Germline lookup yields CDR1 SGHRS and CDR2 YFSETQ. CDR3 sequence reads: CASSLGPYGYTF. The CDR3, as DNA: TGCGCCAGCAGCTTGGGACCATATGGCTACACCTTC.

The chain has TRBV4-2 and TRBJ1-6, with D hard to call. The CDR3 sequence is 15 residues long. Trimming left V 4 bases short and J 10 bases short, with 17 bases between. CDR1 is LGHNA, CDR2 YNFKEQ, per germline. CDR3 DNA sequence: TGTGCCAGCAGCCCAAGTTGGGCCCTAAAATCACCCCTCCACTTT. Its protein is CASSPSWALKSPLHF.

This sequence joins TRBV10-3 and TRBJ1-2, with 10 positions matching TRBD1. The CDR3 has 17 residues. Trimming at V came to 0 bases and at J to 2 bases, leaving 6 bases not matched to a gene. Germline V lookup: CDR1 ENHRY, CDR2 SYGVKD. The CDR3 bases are TGTGCCATCAGTGAGTCCCCGGGACAGGGGCGGAACTATGGCTACACCTTC. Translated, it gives CAISESPGQGRNYGYTF.

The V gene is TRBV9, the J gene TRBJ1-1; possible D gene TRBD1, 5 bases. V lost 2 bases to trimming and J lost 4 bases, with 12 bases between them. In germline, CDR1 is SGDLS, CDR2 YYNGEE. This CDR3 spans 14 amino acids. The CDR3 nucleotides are TGTGCCAGCAGCGTCGGAGGGGCGCGCACTGAAGCTTTCTTT. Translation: CASSVGGARTEAFF.

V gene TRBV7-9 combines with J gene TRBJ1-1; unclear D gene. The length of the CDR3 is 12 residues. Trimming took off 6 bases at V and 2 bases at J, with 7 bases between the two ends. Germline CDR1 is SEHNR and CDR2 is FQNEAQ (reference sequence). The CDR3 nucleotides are TGTGCCAGCAGACAGATTAACACTGAAGCTTTCTTT. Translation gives CASRQINTEAFF. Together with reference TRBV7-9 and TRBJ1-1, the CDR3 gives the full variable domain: DTGVSQNPRHKITKRGQNVTFRCDPISEHNRLYWYRQTLGQGPEFLTYFQNEAQLEKSRLLSDRFSAERPKGSFSTLEIQRTEQGDSAMYLCASRQINTEAFFGQGTRLTVV.

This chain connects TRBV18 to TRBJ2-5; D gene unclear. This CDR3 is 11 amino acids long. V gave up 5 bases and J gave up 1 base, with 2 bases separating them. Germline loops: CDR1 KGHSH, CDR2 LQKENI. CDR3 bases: TGTGCCAGCTCAACCCAAGAGACCCAGTACTTC. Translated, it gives CASSTQETQYF.

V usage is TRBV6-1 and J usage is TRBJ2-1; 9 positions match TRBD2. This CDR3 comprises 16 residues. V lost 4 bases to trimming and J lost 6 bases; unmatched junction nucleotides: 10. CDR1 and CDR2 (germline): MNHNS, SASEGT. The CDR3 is CASSATGLASSNEQFF. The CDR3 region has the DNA TGTGCCAGCAGTGCGACTGGACTAGCGTCGAGCAATGAGCAGTTCTTC.

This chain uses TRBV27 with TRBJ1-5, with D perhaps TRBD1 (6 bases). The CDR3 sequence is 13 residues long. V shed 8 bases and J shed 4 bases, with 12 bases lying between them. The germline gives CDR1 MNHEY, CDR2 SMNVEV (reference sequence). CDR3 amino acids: CASSTGPNQPQHF. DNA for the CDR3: TGTGCCAGCTCGACAGGCCCTAATCAGCCCCAGCATTTT.

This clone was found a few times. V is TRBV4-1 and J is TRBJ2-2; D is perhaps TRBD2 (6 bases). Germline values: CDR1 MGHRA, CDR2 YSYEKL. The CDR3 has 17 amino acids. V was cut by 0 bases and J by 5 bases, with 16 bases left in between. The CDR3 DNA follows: TGCGCCAGCAGCCAAGACGGGGCTCAGGAGGGGACCGGGGAGCTGTTTTTT. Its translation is CASSQDGAQEGTGELFF.

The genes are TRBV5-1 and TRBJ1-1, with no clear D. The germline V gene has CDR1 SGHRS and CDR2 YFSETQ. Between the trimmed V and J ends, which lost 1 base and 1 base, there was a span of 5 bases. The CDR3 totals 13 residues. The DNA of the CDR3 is TGCGCCAGCAGCTTGACACCGAACACTGAAGCTTTCTTT. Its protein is CASSLTPNTEAFF.

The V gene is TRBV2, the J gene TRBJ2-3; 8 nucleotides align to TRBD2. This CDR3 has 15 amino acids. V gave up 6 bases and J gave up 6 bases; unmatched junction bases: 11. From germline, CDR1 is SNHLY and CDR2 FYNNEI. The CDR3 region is CASSRPGGGKDTQYF. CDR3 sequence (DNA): TGTGCCAGCAGCCGCCCGGGGGGGGGCAAGGATACGCAGTATTTT.

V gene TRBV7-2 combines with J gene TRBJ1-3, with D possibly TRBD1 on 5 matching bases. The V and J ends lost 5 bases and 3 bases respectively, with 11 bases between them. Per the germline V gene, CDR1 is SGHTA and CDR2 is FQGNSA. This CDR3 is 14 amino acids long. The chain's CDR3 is CASSPQGVGNTIYF. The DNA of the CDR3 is TGTGCCAGCAGCCCCCAGGGAGTTGGAAACACCATATATTTT. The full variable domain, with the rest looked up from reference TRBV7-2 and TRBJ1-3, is GAGVSQSPSNKVTEKGKDVELRCDPISGHTALYWYRQSLGQGLEFLIYFQGNSAPDKSGLPSDRFSAERTGGSVSTLTIQRTQQEDSAVYLCASSPQGVGNTIYFGEGSWLTVV.

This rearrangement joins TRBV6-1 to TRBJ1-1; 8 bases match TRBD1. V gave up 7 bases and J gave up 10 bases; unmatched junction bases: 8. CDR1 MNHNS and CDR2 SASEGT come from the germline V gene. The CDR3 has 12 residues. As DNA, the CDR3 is TGTGCCAGCAACCTGGACAGGGCAGGAGCTTTCTTT. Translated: CASNLDRAGAFF.

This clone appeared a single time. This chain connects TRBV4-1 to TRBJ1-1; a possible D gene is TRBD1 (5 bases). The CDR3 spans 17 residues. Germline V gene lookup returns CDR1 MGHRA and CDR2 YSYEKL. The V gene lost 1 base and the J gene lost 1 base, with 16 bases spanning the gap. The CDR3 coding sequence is TGCGCCAGCAGCCAAGGGAGGCTCGGGGCGAAGAACACTGAAGCTTTCTTT. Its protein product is CASSQGRLGAKNTEAFF.

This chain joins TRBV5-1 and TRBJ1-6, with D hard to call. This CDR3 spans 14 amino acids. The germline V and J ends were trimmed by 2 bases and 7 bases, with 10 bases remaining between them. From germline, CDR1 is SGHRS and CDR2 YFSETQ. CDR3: CASSFAQTNSPLHF. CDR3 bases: TGCGCCAGCAGCTTTGCTCAGACCAATTCACCCCTCCACTTT.

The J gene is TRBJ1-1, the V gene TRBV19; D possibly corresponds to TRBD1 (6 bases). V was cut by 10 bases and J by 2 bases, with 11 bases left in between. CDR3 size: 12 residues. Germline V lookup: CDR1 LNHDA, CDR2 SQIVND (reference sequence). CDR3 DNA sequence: TGTGCCACCATACAGGGTAACACTGAAGCTTTCTTT. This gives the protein CATIQGNTEAFF.

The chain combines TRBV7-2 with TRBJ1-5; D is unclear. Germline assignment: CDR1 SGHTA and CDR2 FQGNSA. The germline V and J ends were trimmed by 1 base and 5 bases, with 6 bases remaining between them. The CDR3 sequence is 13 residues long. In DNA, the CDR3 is TGTGCCAGCAGCTTAGGACGGGATCAGCCCCAGCATTTT. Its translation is CASSLGRDQPQHF.

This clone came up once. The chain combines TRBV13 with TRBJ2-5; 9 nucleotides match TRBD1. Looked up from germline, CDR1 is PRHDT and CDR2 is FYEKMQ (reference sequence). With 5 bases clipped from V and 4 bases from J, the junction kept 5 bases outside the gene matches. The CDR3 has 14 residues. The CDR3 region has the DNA TGTGCCAGCAGCGGGGACAGGGTAGGAGAGACCCAGTACTTC. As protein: CASSGDRVGETQYF.

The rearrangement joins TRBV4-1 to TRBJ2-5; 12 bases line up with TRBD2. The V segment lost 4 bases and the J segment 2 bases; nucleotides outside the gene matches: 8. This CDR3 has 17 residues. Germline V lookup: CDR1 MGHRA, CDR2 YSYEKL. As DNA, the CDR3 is TGCGCCAGCAGCCGAACGCCTAGCGGGGGGGATCAAGAGACCCAGTACTTC. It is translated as CASSRTPSGGDQETQYF.